The clone carrying this T cell receptor (beta chain) was recorded many times. Its specificity is unknown. The V gene's germline CDR1 is LGHDT and CDR2 YNNKEL (reference sequence). J lost 14 bases, V lost 4 bases, and 2 bases had no gene match. The CDR3 runs to 11 residues. The unsorted libraries were made from 2 million PBMCs kept at -80 C. These data come from a study of neurological immune-mediated disorders. Study-wide results and limits: Neither clinical nor MRI features were found to be associated with the multiple sclerosis repertoire cluster.

In TCRdb, the 5' RACE reads were re-called with MiXCR into one record per CDR3 protein. The data hold about 69,000 distinct CDR3 sequences, with 3.5% to 5% observed a single time. The V call is TRBV3-1, the J call TRBJ1-2, with 12 bases lining up with TRBD1. The TCR originated in a young man with multiple sclerosis. Material: PBMCs. The CDR3 spells CASSRGQGATF. The CDR3 coding sequence is TGTGCCAGCAGCCGGGGACAGGGGGCGACCTTC.